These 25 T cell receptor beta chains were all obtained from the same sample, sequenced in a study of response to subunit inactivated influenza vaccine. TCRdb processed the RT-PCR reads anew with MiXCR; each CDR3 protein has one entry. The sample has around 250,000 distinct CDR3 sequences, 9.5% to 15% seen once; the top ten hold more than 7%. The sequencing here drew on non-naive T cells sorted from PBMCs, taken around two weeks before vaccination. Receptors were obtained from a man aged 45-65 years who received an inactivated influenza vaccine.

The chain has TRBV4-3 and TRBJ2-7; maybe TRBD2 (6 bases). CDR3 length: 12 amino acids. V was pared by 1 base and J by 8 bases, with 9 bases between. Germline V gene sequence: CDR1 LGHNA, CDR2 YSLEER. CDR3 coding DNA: TGCGCCAGCAGCCAAGGGACTACCAAGCAGTACTTC. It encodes CASSQGTTKQYF.

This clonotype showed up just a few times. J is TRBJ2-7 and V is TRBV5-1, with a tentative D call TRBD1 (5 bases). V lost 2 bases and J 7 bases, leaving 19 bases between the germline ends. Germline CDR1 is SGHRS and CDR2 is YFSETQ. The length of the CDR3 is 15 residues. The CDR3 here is CASSFTSPGALEQYF. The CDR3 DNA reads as TGCGCCAGCAGCTTTACAAGCCCTGGGGCGCTTGAGCAGTACTTC.

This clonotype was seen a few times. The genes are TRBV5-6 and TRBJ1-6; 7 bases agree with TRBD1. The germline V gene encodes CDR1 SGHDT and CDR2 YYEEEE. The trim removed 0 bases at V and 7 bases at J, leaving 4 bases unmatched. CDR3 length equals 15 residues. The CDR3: CASSLEGGSNSPLHF. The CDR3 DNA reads TGTGCCAGCAGCTTGGAAGGGGGCTCAAATTCACCCCTCCACTTT.

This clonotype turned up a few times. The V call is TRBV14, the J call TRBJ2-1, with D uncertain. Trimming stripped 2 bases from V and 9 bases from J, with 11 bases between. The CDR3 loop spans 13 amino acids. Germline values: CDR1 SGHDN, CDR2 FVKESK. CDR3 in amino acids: CASSQRAVAEQFF. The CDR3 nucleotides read TGTGCCAGCAGCCAAAGGGCGGTGGCTGAGCAGTTCTTC. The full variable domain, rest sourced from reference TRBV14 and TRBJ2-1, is EAGVTQFPSHSVIEKGQTVTLRCDPISGHDNLYWYRRVMGKEIKFLLHFVKESKQDESGMPNNRFLAERTGGTYSTLKVQPAELEDSGVYFCASSQRAVAEQFFGPGTRLTVL.

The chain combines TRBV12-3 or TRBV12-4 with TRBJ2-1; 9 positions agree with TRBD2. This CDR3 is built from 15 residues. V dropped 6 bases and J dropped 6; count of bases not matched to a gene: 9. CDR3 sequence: CASRPRGREGNEQFF. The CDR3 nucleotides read TGTGCCAGCAGACCACGAGGGCGGGAGGGCAATGAGCAGTTCTTC.

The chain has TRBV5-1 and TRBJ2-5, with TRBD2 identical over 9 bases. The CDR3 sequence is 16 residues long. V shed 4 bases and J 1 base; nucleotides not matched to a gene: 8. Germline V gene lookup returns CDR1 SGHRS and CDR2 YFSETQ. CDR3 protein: CASSQQTRGGQETQYF. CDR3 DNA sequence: TGCGCCAGCAGCCAACAAACGCGGGGGGGCCAAGAGACCCAGTACTTC.

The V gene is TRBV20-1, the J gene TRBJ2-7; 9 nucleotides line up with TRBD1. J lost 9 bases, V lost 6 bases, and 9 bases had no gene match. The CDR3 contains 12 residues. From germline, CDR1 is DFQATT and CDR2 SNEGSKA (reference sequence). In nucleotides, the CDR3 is TGCAGTGCCCAAGGACAGGGGTGGGGGCAGTACTTC. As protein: CSAQGQGWGQYF.

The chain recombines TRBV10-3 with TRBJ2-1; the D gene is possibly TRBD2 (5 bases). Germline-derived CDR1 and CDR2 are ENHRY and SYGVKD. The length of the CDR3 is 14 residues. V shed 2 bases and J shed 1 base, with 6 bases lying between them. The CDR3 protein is CAISEAGSYNEQFF. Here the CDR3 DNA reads TGTGCCATCAGTGAGGCGGGTTCCTACAATGAGCAGTTCTTC.

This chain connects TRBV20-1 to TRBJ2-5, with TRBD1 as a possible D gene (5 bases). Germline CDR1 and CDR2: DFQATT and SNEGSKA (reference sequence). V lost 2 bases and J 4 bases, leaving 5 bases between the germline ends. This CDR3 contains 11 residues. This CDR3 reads CSARQGETQYF. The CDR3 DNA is TGCAGTGCTAGACAGGGAGAGACCCAGTACTTC.

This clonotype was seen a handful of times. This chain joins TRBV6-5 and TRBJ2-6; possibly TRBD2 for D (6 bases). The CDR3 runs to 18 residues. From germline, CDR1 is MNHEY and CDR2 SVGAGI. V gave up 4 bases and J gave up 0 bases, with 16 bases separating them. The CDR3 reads CASSSSGWESSGANVLTF. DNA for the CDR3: TGTGCCAGCAGTTCCAGCGGGTGGGAGAGCTCTGGGGCCAACGTCCTGACTTTC.

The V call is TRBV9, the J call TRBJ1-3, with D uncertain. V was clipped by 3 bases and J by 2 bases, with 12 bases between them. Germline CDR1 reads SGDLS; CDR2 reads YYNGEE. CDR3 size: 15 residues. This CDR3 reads CASSGYVGAGNTIYF. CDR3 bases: TGTGCCAGCAGCGGGTACGTCGGGGCTGGAAACACCATATATTTT.

As DNA, the CDR3 is TGTGCCAGCCGGGACTGGGGGGCAGATACGCAGTATTTT. It translates to CASRDWGADTQYF. J is TRBJ2-3 and V is TRBV7-8; a possible D gene is TRBD2 (6 bases). Trimming left V 8 bases short and J 4 bases short, with 13 bases between. CDR3 length equals 13 residues. Germline V gene sequence: CDR1 SGHVS, CDR2 FQNEAQ.

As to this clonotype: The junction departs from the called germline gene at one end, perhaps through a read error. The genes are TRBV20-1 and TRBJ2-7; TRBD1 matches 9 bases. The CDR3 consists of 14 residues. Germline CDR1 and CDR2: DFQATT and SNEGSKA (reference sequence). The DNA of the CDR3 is TGCAGTGCAAGAGACAGGGGGAAGGCCTACGAGCAGTACTTC. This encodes CSARDRGKAYEQYF.

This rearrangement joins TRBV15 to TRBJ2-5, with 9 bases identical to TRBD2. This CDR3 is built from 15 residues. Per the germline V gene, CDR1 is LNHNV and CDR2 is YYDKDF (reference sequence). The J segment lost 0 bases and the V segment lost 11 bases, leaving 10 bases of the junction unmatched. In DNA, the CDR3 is TGTGCCGCCGGGACTAGCAGATGGTACCAAGAGACCCAGTACTTC. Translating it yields CAAGTSRWYQETQYF.

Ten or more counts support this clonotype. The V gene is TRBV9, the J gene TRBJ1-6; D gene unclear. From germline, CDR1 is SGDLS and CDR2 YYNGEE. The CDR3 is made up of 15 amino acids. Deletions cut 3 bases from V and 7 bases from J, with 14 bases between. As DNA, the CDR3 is TGTGCCAGCAGCGCCTCGACGGCGAGGAATTCACCCCTCCACTTT. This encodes CASSASTARNSPLHF.

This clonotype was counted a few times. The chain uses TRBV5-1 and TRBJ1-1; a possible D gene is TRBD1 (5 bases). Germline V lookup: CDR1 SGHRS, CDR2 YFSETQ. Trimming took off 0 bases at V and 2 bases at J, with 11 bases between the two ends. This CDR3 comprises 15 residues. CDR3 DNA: TGCGCCAGCAGCTTGGGGGGACGGACCAACACTGAAGCTTTCTTT. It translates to CASSLGGRTNTEAFF.

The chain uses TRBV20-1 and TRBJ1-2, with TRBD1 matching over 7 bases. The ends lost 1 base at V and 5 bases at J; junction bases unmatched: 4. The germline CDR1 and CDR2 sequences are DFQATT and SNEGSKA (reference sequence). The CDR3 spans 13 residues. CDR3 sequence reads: CSARGGTVYGYTF. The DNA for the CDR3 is TGCAGTGCTAGAGGGGGGACAGTATATGGCTACACCTTC.

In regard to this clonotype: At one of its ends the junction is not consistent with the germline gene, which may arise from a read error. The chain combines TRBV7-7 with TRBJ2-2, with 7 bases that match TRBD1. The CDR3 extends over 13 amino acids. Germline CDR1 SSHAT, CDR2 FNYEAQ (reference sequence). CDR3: CASSRDSAGELFF. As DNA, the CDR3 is TGTGCTAGCAGCCGGGACAGCGCCGGGGAGCTGTTTTTT.

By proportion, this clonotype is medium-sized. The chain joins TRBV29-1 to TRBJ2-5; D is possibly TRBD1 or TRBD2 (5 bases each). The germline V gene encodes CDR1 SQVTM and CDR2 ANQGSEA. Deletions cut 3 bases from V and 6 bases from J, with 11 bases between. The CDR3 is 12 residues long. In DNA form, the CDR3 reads TGCAGCGTTGAGGGGGATAGGCAGACCCAGTACTTC. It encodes CSVEGDRQTQYF.

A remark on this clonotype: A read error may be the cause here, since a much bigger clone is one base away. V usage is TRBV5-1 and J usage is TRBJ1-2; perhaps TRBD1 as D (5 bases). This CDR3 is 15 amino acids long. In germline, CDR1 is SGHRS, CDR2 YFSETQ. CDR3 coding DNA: TGCGACAGCAGCCGGGGGGAGGACGGTGGATTCGGCTACACCTTC. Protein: CDSSRGEDGGFGYTF.

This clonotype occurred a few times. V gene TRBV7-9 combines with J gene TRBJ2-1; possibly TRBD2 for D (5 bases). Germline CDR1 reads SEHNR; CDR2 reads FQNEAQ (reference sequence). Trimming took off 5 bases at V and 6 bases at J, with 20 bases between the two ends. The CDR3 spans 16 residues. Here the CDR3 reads CASSPIPGLTSNEQFF. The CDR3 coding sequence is TGTGCCAGCAGCCCGATTCCAGGACTGACGAGCAATGAGCAGTTCTTC.

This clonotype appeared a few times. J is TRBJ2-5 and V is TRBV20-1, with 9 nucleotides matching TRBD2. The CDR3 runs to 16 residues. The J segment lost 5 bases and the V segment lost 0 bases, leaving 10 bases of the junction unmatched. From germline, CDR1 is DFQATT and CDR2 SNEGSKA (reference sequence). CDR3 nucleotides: TGCAGTGCTAGAGATTCGGCTAGCGGGACTAGCGAGACCCAGTACTTC. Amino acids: CSARDSASGTSETQYF.

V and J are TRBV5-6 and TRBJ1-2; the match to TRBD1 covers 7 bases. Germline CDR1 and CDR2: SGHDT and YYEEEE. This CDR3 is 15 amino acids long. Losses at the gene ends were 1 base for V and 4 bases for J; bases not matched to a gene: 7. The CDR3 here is CASSLRTGVTYGYTF. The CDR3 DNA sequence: TGTGCCAGCAGCTTGAGAACAGGGGTTACCTATGGCTACACCTTC. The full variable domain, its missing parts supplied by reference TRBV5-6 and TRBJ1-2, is DAGVTQSPTHLIKTRGQQVTLRCSPKSGHDTVSWYQQALGQGPQFIFQYYEEEERQRGNFPDRFSGHQFPNYSSELNVNALLLGDSALYLCASSLRTGVTYGYTFGSGTRLTVV.

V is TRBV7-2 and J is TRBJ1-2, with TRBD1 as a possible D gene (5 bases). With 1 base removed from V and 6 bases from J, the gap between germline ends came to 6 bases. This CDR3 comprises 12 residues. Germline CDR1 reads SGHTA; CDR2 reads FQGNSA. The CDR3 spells CASSLGGNGYTF. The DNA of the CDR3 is TGTGCCAGCAGCTTAGGGGGGAATGGCTACACCTTC.

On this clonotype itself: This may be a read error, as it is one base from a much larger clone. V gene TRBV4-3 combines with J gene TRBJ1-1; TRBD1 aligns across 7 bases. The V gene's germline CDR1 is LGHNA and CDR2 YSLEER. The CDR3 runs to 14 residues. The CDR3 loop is CASSQVPGQTEALF. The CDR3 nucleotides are TGCGCCAGCAGCCAAGTTCCGGGACAGACTGAAGCTTTATTT.